Listed here are 22 T cell receptor beta chains from one sample, sequenced in a study of T cells in localized non-small cell lung cancer. Only in-frame clones appear in the TCRdb table, and some are missing; sequencing was by immunoSEQ multiplex PCR. The sample lists around 33,000 clones, 87% seen once, with more than 7% in the top ten. This specimen was peripheral blood, taken before any cancer treatment. These receptors were taken from a woman aged 40 to 75 with stage I lung adenocarcinoma.

The chain has TRBV27 and TRBJ1-3; D gene ambiguous. The V gene's germline CDR1 is MNHEY and CDR2 SMNVEV (reference sequence). V was cut by 9 bases and J by 0 bases, with 3 bases left in between. The CDR3 is 11 residues long. The chain's CDR3 is CARSSGNTIYF. The CDR3 region has the DNA TGTGCCAGGAGCTCTGGAAACACCATATATTTT.

The J gene is TRBJ2-2, the V gene TRBV5-6, with D perhaps TRBD1 (6 bases). V shed 4 bases and J shed 1 base, with 14 bases lying between them. The CDR3 loop spans 16 amino acids. The germline gives CDR1 SGHDT, CDR2 YYEEEE. The CDR3 DNA follows: TGTGCCAGCAGCCGCAGGGGTTCGCTGAACACCGGGGAGCTGTTTTTT. The encoded protein is CASSRRGSLNTGELFF.

This clone was seen only once. V usage is TRBV29-1 and J usage is TRBJ2-1; D gene uncertain. This CDR3 spans 13 amino acids. From germline, CDR1 is SQVTM and CDR2 ANQGSEA. Trimming left V 6 bases short and J 7 bases short, with 16 bases between. The CDR3 reads CSVCPWGGNEQFF. The CDR3 DNA reads as TGCAGCGTGTGCCCTTGGGGTGGTAATGAGCAGTTCTTC.

The chain is built from TRBV2 and TRBJ1-2; TRBD1 agrees at 10 bases. The CDR3 extends over 14 amino acids. Trimming took 7 bases from V and 2 from J; bases not matched to a gene: 4. Germline CDR1 reads SNHLY; CDR2 reads FYNNEI. The CDR3 loop reads CASTRDRGNYGYTF. Here the CDR3 DNA reads TGTGCCAGCACCCGGGACAGGGGAAACTATGGCTACACCTTC.

The chain joins TRBV7-9 to TRBJ1-3; weak D call: TRBD1 (5 bases). Per germline, CDR1 SEHNR and CDR2 FQNEAQ (reference sequence). The CDR3 length is 16 residues. Trimming removed 1 base at V and 0 bases at J, with 10 bases between. The CDR3 reads CASSLVSGVSGNTIYF. As DNA, the CDR3 is TGTGCCAGCAGCTTAGTTTCGGGGGTCTCTGGAAACACCATATATTTT.

The CDR3 region is CASKRQATNEKLFF. CDR3 in DNA: TGTGCCAGCAAACGACAGGCAACTAATGAAAAACTGTTTTTT. The gene calls are TRBV28 and TRBJ1-4; tentatively, D is TRBD1 (6 bases). The V end was cut by 7 bases, the J end by 0 bases, with 9 bases between. This CDR3 has 14 residues. The germline V gene encodes CDR1 MDHEN and CDR2 SYDVKM.

This chain connects TRBV18 to TRBJ2-1; 7 bases fit TRBD1. The CDR3 contains 17 residues. Germline V gene lookup returns CDR1 KGHSH and CDR2 LQKENI. After removal of 8 bases from V and 8 bases from J, the junction contained 21 bases not matched to a gene. The CDR3 sequence is CASTKLPTDRIKDEQFF. The DNA of the CDR3 is TGTGCCAGCACAAAGCTCCCGACGGACAGGATTAAGGATGAGCAGTTCTTC.

V gene TRBV7-2 combines with J gene TRBJ1-1; possibly TRBD1 for D (6 bases). The length of the CDR3 is 13 residues. V shed 3 bases and J shed 1 base, with 6 bases lying between them. CDR1 SGHTA and CDR2 FQGNSA come from the germline V gene. The CDR3 protein is CASSLGQNTEAFF. CDR3 DNA: TGTGCCAGCAGCTTGGGACAGAACACTGAAGCTTTCTTT.

The chain is built from TRBV15 and TRBJ1-3; no firm D call. CDR3 length equals 13 residues. CDR1 and CDR2 from the germline V gene are LNHNV and YYDKDF (reference sequence). V was clipped by 0 bases and J by 6 bases, with 6 bases between them. DNA of the CDR3: TGTGCCACCAGCAGAGATCCCTCAAACACCATATATTTT. Amino acids: CATSRDPSNTIYF. The full variable domain, its missing parts supplied by reference TRBV15 and TRBJ1-3, is DAMVIQNPRYQVTQFGKPVTLSCSQTLNHNVMYWYQQKSSQAPKLLFHYYDKDFNNEADTPDNFQSRRPNTSFCFLDIRSPGLGDTAMYLCATSRDPSNTIYFGEGSWLTVV.

V usage is TRBV2 and J usage is TRBJ1-5; weak D call: TRBD1 (6 bases). The germline V gene has CDR1 SNHLY and CDR2 FYNNEI. CDR3 size: 15 residues. Trimming cost V 4 bases and J 3 bases, with 13 bases left between them. The CDR3 DNA follows: TGTGCCAGCAGTGCTGCGACAGGAGTCAATCAGCCCCAGCATTTT. Translating gives CASSAATGVNQPQHF.

The chain combines TRBV7-9 with TRBJ2-5, with TRBD2 matching over 9 bases. This CDR3 is 17 amino acids long. Germline loops: CDR1 SEHNR, CDR2 FQNEAQ (reference sequence). The ends lost 2 bases at V and 1 base at J; junction bases unmatched: 8. The chain's CDR3 is CASSLRRRGGTQETQYF. The CDR3 nucleotides are TGTGCCAGCAGCTTAAGGCGGCGGGGGGGCACCCAAGAGACCCAGTACTTC.

The chain employs TRBV29-1 and TRBJ1-6, with D possibly matching TRBD1 (6 bases). The CDR3 has 13 residues. CDR1 and CDR2 from the germline V gene are SQVTM and ANQGSEA. V lost 7 bases, J lost 9 bases, and 16 bases lay in between. CDR3 sequence: CSASQGLSSPLHF. The CDR3 DNA follows: TGCAGCGCCTCTCAGGGGCTCAGTTCACCCCTCCACTTT.

This clone was counted between two and nine times. V gene TRBV18 combines with J gene TRBJ2-7; TRBD1 agrees at 8 bases. V was clipped by 8 bases and J by 7 bases; unmatched bases: 13. This CDR3 has 14 residues. Germline V gene data show CDR1 as KGHSH and CDR2 as LQKENI. The CDR3 bases are TGTGCCAGCAGGCCGCAGGGGGCTAGGTGGGAGCAGTACTTC. Encoded protein: CASRPQGARWEQYF.

V gene TRBV5-6 combines with J gene TRBJ2-5, with 9 bases fitting TRBD1. The CDR3 length is 14 residues. V lost 2 bases, J lost 5 bases, and 4 bases stayed unmatched. Germline V lookup: CDR1 SGHDT, CDR2 YYEEEE. The CDR3, as DNA: TGTGCCAGCAGCTTCCGGGACAGGGAGGAGACCCAGTACTTC. Protein product: CASSFRDREETQYF. Full variable domain (missing parts from reference TRBV5-6 and TRBJ2-5): DAGVTQSPTHLIKTRGQQVTLRCSPKSGHDTVSWYQQALGQGPQFIFQYYEEEERQRGNFPDRFSGHQFPNYSSELNVNALLLGDSALYLCASSFRDREETQYFGPGTRLLVL.

With respect to this clone: One junction end disagrees with the germline gene, perhaps due to a read error. This specimen includes other DNA sequences encoding the same CDR3. V usage is TRBV18 and J usage is TRBJ1-2; TRBD1 agrees at 7 bases. This CDR3 is built from 13 residues. Germline CDR1 is KGHSH and CDR2 is LQKENI. In DNA, the CDR3 is TGTGCCAGCTCACGGCAGGGGGGCGATGGCTATACCTTC. It encodes CASSRQGGDGYTF.

The table lists this clone with a count of one. The V gene is TRBV2, the J gene TRBJ1-1; the D is unclear. Germline V lookup: CDR1 SNHLY, CDR2 FYNNEI. The CDR3 spans 14 residues. Trimming shortened V by 5 bases and J by 4 bases, and 14 bases separated the two germline ends. The CDR3 spells CASSRDRSSTEAFF. Here the CDR3 DNA reads TGTGCCAGCAGTAGGGATCGGTCGAGCACTGAAGCTTTCTTT.

The chain joins TRBV19 to TRBJ1-6; TRBD1 aligns across 8 bases. The ends lost 4 bases at V and 8 bases at J; junction bases unmatched: 7. Germline values: CDR1 LNHDA, CDR2 SQIVND (reference sequence). The CDR3 sequence is 15 residues long. DNA of the CDR3: TGTGCCAGTAGTACCCCCACAGGGGGGTATTCACCCCTCCACTTT. Translating gives CASSTPTGGYSPLHF.

The chain is built from TRBV4-1 and TRBJ2-3; 12 positions match TRBD2. J lost 7 bases, V lost 4 bases, and 15 bases had no gene match. The CDR3 consists of 18 residues. Per germline, CDR1 MGHRA and CDR2 YSYEKL. CDR3 DNA sequence: TGCGCCAGCAGCCGAACTAGCGGGGGGTCCCATGTGGCAAATACGCAGTATTTT. Translation: CASSRTSGGSHVANTQYF.

In its sample, this clone was seen a few times. V usage is TRBV5-5 and J usage is TRBJ2-7; TRBD1 agrees at 8 bases. CDR1 SGHKS and CDR2 YYEKEE come from the germline V gene (reference sequence). With 2 bases clipped from V and 2 bases from J, the junction kept 0 bases outside the gene matches. This CDR3 contains 13 residues. The CDR3 loop is CASSLQGAYEQYF. The CDR3 DNA reads TGTGCCAGCAGCTTACAGGGGGCCTACGAGCAGTACTTC.

This chain links TRBV28 with TRBJ1-2, with 10 bases that match TRBD1. The CDR3 extends over 13 amino acids. The germline CDR1 and CDR2 sequences are MDHEN and SYDVKM. J gave up 8 bases and V 6 bases, and 6 bases lay outside the gene matches. The CDR3 here is CASRTGGVRGYTF. Written as DNA, the CDR3 is TGTGCCAGCAGGACAGGGGGCGTTAGGGGCTACACCTTC.

V usage is TRBV12-5 and J usage is TRBJ2-7; TRBD2 aligns across 8 bases. The germline V gene encodes CDR1 LGHNT and CDR2 FRNRAP. There are 14 residues in the CDR3. V was pared by 5 bases and J by 7 bases, with 10 bases of the junction left unmatched. As DNA, the CDR3 is TGTGCTAGTGGTACTACAGGGTCGGGGGGGGAGCAGTACTTC. Encoded protein: CASGTTGSGGEQYF.

This clone was detected only once. The chain recombines TRBV6-4 with TRBJ1-4, with 7 bases identical to TRBD1. CDR3 length equals 14 residues. Germline V CDR1 and CDR2: MRHNA, SNTAGT. J was trimmed by 7 bases and V by 5 bases; bases with no gene match: 7. The CDR3 loop is CASSIGGAGEKLFF. CDR3 DNA sequence: TGTGCCAGCAGTATAGGGGGCGCAGGTGAAAAACTGTTTTTT.